The clone carrying this T cell receptor beta chain occurred many times. The antigen remains unidentified. This sample was included in a study of early T cells in non-severe SARS-CoV-2 infection. Study details: RNA in bulk from unsorted whole blood was sequenced, and chains were unpaired. Study-wide results and caveats: VDJdb matching, biased toward anti-spike CD8 responses, missed private and CD4 specificities.

Individually, cDNA molecules had unique molecular identifiers attached to them. TCRdb passed the 5' RACE reads through MiXCR, listing each CDR3 protein once. The table shows about 69,000 distinct CDR3 sequences, with 9.5% occurring only once. The CDR3 extends over 16 amino acids. V was trimmed by 1 base and J by 2 bases, leaving 13 bases between them. Germline CDR1 SGHAT, CDR2 FQNNGV. V gene TRBV11-2 combines with J gene TRBJ2-3; D might be TRBD2 (6 bases). The sample was whole blood. The TCR originated in an adult who was a healthcare worker with PCR-confirmed SARS-CoV-2 infection or an uninfected control (not recorded which). CDR3 in amino acids: CASSLGPAGYTDTQYF. In DNA, the CDR3 is TGTGCCAGCAGCTTAGGCCCAGCGGGTTACACAGATACGCAGTATTTT.